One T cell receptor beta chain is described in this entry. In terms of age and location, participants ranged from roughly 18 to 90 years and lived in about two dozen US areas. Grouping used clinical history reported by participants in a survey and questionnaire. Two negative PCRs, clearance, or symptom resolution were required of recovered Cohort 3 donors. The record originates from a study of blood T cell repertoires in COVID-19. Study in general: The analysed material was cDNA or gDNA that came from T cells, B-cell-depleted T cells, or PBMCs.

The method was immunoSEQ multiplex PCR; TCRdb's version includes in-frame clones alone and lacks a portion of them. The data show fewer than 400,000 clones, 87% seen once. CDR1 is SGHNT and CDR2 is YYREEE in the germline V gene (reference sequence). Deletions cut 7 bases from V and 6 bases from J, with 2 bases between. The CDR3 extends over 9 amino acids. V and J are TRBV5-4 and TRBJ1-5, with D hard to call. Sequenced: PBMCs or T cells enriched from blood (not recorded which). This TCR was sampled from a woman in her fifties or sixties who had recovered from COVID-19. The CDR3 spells CASRQPQHF. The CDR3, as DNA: TGTGCCAGCCGTCAGCCCCAGCATTTT.